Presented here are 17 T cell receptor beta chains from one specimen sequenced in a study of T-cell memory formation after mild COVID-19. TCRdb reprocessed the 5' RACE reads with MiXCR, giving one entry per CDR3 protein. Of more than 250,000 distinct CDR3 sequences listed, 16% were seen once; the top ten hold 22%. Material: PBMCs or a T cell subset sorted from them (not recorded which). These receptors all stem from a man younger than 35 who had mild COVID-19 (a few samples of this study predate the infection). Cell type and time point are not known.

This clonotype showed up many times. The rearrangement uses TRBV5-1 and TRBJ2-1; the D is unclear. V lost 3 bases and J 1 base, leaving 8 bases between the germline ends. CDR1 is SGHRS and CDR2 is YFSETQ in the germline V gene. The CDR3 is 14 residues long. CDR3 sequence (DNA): TGCGCCAGCAGCTGGGATACGTCCTACAATGAGCAGTTCTTC. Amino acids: CASSWDTSYNEQFF.

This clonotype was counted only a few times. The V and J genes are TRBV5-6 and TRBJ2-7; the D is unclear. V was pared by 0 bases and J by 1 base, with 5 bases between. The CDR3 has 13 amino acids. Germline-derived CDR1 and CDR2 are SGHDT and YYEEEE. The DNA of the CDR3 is TGTGCCAGCAGCTTGGATAGGTCCTACGAGCAGTACGTC. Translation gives CASSLDRSYEQYV.

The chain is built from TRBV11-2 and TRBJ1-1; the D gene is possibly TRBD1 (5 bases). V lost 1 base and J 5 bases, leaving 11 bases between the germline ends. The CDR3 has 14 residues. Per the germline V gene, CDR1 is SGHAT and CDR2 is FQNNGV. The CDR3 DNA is TGTGCCAGCAGCTTAGCCCGGGACGTAACTGAAGCTTTCTTT. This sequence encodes CASSLARDVTEAFF.

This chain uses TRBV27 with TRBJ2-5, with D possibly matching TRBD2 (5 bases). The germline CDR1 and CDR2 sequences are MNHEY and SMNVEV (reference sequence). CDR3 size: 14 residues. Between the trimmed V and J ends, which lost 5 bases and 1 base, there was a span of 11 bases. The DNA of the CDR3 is TGTGCCAGCAGTGCAGACTACACCCAAGAGACCCAGTACTTC. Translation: CASSADYTQETQYF.

The CDR3 DNA is TGTGCCAGCAGTTCCAACAGGGGGCTGGGTACTGAAGCTTTCTTT. Translating gives CASSSNRGLGTEAFF. V usage is TRBV6-5 and J usage is TRBJ1-1; 9 bases align to TRBD1. V was clipped by 4 bases and J by 5 bases; unmatched bases: 8. The CDR3 is 15 amino acids. CDR1 and CDR2 from the germline V gene are MNHEY and SVGAGI.

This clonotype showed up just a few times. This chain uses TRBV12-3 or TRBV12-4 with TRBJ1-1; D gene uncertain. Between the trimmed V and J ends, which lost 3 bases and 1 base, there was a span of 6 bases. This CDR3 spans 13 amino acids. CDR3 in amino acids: CASSLQQNTEAFF. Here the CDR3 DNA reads TGTGCCAGCAGTTTGCAACAGAACACTGAAGCTTTCTTT.

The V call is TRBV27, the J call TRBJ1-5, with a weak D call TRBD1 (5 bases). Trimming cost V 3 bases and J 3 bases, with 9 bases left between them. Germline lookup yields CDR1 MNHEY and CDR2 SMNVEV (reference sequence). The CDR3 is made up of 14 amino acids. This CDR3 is CASSLAQANQPQHF. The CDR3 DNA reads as TGTGCCAGCAGTTTGGCACAGGCCAATCAGCCCCAGCATTTT.

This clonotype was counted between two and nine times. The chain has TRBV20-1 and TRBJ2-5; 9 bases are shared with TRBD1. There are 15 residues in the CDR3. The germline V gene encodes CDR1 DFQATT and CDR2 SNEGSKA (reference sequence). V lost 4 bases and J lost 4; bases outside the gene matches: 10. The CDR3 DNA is TGCAGTGCTAACCCCGGGGACAGGGTAGGAGAGACCCAGTACTTC. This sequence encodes CSANPGDRVGETQYF.

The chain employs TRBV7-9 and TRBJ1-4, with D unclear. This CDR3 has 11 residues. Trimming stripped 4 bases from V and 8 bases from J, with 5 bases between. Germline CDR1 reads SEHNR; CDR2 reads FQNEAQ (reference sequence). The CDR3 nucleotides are TGTGCCAGCAGCTACTCAGAAAAACTGTTTTTT. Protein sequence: CASSYSEKLFF.

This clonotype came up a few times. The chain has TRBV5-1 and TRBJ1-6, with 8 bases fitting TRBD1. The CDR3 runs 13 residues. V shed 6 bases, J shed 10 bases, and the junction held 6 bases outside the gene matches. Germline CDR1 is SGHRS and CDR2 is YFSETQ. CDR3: CASTTGDGSPLHF. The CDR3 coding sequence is TGCGCCAGCACGACAGGGGATGGCTCACCCCTCCACTTT.

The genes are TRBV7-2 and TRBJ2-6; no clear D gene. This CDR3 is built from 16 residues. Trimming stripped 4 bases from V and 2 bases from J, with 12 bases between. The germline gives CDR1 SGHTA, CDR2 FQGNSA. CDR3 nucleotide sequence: TGTGCCAGCAGCTCCTCTGCGGCCCCTGGGGCCAACGTCCTGACTTTC. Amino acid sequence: CASSSSAAPGANVLTF. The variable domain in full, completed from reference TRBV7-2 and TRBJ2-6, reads GAGVSQSPSNKVTEKGKDVELRCDPISGHTALYWYRQSLGQGLEFLIYFQGNSAPDKSGLPSDRFSAERTGGSVSTLTIQRTQQEDSAVYLCASSSSAAPGANVLTFGAGSRLTVL.

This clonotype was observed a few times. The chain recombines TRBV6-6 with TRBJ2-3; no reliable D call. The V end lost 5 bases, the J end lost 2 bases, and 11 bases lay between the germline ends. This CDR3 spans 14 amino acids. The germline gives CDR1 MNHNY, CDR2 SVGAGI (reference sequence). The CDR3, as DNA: TGTGCCAGCAGTCCGATTACCCTCACAGATACGCAGTATTTT. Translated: CASSPITLTDTQYF.

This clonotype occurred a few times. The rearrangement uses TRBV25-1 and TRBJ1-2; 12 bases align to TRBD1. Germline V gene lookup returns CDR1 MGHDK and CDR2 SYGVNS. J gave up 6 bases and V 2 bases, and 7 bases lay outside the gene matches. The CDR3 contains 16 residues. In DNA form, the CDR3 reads TGTGCCAGCAGTGAAGGGACAGGGGGCTGGATCCATGGCTACACCTTC. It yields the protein CASSEGTGGWIHGYTF.

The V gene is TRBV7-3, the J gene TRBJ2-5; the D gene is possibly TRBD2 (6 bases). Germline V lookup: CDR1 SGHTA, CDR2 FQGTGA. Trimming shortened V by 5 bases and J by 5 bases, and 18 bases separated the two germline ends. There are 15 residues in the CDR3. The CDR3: CASSPGTVLRETQYF. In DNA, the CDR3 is TGTGCCAGCAGCCCGGGGACTGTGCTAAGGGAGACCCAGTACTTC.

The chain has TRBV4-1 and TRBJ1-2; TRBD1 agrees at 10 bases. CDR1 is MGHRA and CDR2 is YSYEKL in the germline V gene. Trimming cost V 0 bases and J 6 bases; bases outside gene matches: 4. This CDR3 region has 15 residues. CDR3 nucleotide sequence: TGCGCCAGCAGCCAAGAAGGGACAGGGGCAGATGGCTACACCTTC. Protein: CASSQEGTGADGYTF.

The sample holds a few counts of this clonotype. CDR3 DNA sequence: TGCAGCGTTGACATGGGGGAGGGGTACGAGCAGTACTTC. Translated: CSVDMGEGYEQYF. This chain joins TRBV29-1 and TRBJ2-7, with TRBD2 identical over 7 bases. After removal of 3 bases from V and 4 bases from J, the junction contained 6 bases not matched to a gene. Germline V gene sequence: CDR1 SQVTM, CDR2 ANQGSEA. The CDR3 covers 13 residues.

The CDR3 loop is CASSVGGPGELFF. Here the CDR3 DNA reads TGTGCCAGCAGCGTAGGAGGTCCCGGGGAGCTGTTTTTT. The chain uses TRBV9 and TRBJ2-2; no firm D call. Germline-derived CDR1 and CDR2 are SGDLS and YYNGEE. V dropped 0 bases and J dropped 6 bases, with 6 bases sitting between them. CDR3 length: 13 amino acids.